The clone carrying this T cell receptor (beta chain) was counted between two and nine times. Its antigen is unidentified. The junction does not match germline at one end; this may be a read error. What was sequenced were expressed TCRB transcripts, since all of the isolated RNA had been reverse transcribed. Clones were read by immunoSEQ multiplex PCR, and TCRdb kept only the in-frame ones, dropping some. This sample has about 400,000 clones, with roughly an eighth found just once. Per germline, CDR1 DFQATT and CDR2 SNEGSKA (reference sequence). The CDR3 has 11 residues. Purity above 95% was achieved in all sorted populations. This specimen belongs to a study of beta chain features in type 1 diabetes. Study details: Comparable age, gender and cell yields were observed in patients relative to healthy donors.

Findings and caveats of the study: Type 1 diabetes patients had TCRB CDR3s that were shorter (moderately but significantly so) in all four CD4+ subsets. VDJ junctions from type 1 diabetes patients carried fewer insertions and larger deletions.

This receptor was identified in a man aged 18 to 29 in good health. Sequenced material: naive CD4+ T cells from blood. The chain carries TRBV20-1 and TRBJ1-2; 7 positions agree with TRBD1. The DNA of the CDR3 is TGCAGTGCTGGGGGACAGCCGGTTTTATCATTC. It codes for CSAGGQPVLSF.